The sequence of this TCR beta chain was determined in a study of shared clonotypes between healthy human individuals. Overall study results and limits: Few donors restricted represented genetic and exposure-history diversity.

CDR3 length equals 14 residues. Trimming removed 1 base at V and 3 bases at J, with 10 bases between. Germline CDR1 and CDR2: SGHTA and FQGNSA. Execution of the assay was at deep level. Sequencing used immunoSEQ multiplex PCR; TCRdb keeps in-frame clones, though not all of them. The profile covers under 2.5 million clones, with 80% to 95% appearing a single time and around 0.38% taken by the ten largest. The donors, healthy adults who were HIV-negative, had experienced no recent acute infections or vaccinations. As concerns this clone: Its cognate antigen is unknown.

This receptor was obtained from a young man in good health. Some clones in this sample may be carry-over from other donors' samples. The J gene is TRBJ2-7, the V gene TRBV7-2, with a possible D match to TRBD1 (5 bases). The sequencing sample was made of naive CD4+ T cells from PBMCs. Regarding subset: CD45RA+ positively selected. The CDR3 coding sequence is TGTGCCAGCAGCTTAGGCAGGGTTAGCTACGAGCAGTACTTC. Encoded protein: CASSLGRVSYEQYF.